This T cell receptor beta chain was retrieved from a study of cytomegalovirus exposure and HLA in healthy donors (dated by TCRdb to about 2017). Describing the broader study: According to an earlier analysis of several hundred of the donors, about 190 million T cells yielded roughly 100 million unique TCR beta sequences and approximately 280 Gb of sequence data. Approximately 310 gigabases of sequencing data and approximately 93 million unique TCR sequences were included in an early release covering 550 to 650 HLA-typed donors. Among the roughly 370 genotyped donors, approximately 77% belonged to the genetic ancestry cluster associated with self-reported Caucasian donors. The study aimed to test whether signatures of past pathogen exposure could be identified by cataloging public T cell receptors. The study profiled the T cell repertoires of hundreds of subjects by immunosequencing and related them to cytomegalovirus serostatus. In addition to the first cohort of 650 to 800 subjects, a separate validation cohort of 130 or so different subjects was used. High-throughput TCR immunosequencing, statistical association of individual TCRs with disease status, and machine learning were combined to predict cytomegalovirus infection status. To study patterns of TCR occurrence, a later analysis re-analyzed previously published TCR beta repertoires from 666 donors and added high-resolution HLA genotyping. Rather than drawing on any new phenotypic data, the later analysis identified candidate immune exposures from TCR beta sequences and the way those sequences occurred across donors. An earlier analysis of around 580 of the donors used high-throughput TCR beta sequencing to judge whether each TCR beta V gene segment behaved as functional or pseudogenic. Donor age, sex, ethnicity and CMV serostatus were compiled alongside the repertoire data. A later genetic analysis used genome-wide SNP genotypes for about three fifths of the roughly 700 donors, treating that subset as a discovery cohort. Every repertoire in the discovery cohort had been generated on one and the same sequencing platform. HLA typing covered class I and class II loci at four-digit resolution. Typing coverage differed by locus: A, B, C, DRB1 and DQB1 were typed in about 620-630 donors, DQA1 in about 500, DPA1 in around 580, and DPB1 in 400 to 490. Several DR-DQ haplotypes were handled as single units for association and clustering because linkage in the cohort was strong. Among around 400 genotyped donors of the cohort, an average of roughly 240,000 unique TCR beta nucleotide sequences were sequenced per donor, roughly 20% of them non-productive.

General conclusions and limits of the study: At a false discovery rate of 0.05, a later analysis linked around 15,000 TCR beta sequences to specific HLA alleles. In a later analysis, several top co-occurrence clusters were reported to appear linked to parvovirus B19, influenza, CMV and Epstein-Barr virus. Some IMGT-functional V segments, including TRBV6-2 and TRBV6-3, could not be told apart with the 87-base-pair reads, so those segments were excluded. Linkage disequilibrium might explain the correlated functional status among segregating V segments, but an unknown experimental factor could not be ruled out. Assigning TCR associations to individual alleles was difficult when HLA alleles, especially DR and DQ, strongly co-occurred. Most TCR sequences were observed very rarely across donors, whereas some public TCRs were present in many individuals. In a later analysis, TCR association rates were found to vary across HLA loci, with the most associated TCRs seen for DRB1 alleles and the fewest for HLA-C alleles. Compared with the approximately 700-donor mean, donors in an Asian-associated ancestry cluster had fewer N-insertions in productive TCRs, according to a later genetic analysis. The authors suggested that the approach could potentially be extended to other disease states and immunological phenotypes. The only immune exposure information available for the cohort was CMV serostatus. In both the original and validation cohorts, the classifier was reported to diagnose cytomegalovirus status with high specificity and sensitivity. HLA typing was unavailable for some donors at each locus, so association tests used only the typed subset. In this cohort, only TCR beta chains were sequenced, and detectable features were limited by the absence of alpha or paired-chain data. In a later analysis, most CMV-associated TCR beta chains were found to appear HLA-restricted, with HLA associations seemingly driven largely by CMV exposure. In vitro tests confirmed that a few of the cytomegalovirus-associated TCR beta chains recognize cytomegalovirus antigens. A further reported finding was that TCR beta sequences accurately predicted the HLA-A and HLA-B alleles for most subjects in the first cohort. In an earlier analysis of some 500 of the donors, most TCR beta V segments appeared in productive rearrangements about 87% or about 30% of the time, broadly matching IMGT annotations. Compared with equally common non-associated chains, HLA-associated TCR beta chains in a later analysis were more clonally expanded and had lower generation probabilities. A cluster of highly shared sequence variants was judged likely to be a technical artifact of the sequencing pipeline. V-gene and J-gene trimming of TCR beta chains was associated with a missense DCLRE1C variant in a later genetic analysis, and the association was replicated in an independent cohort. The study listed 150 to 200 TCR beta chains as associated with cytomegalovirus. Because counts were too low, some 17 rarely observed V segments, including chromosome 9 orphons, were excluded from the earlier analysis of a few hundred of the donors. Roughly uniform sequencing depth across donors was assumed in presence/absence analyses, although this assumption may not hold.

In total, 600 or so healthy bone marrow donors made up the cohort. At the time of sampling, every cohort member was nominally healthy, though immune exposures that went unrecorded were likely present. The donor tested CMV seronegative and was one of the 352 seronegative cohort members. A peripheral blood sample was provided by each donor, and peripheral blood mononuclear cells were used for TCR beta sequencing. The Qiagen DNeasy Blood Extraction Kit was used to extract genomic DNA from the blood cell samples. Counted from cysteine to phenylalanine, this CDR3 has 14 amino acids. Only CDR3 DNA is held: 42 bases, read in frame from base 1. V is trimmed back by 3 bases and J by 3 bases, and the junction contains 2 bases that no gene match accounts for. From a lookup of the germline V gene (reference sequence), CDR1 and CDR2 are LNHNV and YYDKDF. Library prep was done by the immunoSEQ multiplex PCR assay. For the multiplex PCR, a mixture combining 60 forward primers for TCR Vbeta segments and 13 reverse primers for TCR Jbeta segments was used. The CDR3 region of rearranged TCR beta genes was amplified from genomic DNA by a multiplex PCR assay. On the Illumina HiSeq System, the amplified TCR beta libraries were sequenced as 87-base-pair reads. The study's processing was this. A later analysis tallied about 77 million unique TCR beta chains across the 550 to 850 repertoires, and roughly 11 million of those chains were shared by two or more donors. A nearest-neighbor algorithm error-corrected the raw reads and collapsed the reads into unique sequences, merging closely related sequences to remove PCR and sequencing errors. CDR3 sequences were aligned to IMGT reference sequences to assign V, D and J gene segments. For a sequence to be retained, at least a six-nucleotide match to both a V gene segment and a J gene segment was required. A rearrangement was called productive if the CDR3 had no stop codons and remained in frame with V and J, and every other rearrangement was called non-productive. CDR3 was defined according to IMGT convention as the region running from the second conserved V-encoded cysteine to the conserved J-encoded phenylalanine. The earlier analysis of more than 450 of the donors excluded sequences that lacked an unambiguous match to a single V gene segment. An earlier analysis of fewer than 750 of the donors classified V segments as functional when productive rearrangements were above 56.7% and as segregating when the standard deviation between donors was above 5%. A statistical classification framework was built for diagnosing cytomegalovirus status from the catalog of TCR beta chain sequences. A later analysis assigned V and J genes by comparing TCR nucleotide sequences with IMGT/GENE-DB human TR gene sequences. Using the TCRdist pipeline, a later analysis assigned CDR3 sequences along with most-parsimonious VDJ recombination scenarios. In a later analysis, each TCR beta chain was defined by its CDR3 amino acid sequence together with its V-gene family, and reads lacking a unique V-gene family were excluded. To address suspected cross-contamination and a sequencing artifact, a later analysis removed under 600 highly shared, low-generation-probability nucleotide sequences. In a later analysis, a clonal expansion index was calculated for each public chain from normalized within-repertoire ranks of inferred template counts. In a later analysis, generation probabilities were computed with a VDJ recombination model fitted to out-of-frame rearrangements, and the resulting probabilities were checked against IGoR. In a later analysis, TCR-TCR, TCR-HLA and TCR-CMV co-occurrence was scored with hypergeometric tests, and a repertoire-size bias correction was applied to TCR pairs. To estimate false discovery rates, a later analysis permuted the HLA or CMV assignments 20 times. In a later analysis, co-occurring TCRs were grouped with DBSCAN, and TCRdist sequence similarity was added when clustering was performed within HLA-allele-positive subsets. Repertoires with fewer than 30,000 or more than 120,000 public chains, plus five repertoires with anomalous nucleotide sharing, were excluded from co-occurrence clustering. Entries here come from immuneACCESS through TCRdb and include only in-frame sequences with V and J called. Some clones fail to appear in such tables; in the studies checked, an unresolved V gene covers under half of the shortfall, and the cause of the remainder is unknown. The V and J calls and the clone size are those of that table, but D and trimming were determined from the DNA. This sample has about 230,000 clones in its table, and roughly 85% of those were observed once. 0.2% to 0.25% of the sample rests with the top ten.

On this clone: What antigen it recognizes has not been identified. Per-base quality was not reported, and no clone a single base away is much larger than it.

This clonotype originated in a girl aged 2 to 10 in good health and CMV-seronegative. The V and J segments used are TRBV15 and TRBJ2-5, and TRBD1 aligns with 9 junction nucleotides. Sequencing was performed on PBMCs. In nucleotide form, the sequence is TGTGCCACCAGCAGTTGGGACAGGGAAGAGACCCAGTACTTC. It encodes CATSSWDREETQYF.